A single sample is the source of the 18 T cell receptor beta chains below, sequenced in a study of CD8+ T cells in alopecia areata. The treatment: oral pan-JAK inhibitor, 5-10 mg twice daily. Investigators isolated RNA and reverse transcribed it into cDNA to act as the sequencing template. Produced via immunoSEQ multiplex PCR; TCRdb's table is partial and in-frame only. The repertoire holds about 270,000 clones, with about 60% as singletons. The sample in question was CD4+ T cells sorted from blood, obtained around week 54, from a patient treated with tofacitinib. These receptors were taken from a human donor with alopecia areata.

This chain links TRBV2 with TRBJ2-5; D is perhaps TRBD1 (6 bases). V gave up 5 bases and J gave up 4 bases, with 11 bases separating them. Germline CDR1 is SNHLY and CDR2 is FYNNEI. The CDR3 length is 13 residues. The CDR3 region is CASSLRRGETQYF. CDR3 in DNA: TGTGCCAGCAGTCTTCGCAGGGGAGAGACCCAGTACTTC.

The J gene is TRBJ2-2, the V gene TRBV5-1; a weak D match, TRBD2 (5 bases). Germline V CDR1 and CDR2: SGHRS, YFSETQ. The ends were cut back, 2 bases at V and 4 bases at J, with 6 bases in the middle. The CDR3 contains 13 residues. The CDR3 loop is CASSFSGTGELFF. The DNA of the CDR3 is TGCGCCAGCAGCTTCAGCGGCACCGGGGAGCTGTTTTTT.

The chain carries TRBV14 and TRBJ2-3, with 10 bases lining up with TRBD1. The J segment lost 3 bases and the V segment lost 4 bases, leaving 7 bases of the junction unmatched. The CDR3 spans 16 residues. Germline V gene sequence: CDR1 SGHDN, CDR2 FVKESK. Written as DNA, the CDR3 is TGTGCCAGCAGCCGCCACCGGGACAGGGGTACAGATACGCAGTATTTT. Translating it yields CASSRHRDRGTDTQYF.

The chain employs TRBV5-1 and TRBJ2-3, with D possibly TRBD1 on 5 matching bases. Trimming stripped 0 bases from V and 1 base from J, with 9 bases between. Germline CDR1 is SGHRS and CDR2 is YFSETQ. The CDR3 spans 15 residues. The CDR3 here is CASSLEGARTDTQYF. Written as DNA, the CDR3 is TGCGCCAGCAGCTTGGAAGGGGCCCGCACAGATACGCAGTATTTT.

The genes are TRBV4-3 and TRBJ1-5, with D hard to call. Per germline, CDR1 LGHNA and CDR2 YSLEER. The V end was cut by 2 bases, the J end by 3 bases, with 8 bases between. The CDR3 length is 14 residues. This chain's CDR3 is CASSQSLLNQPQHF. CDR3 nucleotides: TGCGCCAGCAGCCAATCGCTCCTCAATCAGCCCCAGCATTTT.

The CDR3 nucleotides are TGTGCCAGCAGCCCGCAACTAGCGGCCTCCTACAATGAGCAGTTCTTC. Translated: CASSPQLAASYNEQFF. The chain is built from TRBV7-8 and TRBJ2-1; 8 bases line up with TRBD2. V shed 5 bases, J shed 0 bases, and the junction held 6 bases outside the gene matches. The CDR3 spans 16 residues. CDR1 and CDR2 from the germline V gene are SGHVS and FQNEAQ.

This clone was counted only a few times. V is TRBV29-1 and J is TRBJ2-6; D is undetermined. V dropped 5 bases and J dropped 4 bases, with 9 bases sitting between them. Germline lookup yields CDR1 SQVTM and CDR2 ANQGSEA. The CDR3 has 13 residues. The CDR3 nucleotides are TGCAGCGTTCTTGACAAGGGGGCCAACGTCCTGACTTTC. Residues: CSVLDKGANVLTF. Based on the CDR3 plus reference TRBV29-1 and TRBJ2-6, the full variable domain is SAVISQKPSRDICQRGTSLTIQCQVDSQVTMMFWYRQQPGQSLTLIATANQGSEATYESGFVIDKFPISRPNLTFSTLTVSNMSPEDSSIYLCSVLDKGANVLTFGAGSRLTVL.

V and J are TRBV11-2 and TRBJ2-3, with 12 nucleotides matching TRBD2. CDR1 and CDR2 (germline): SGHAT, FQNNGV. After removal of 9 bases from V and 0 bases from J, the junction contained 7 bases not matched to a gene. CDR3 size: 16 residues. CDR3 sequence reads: CASKPGLAGSTDTQYF. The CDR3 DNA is TGTGCCAGTAAACCCGGACTAGCGGGGAGCACAGATACGCAGTATTTT.

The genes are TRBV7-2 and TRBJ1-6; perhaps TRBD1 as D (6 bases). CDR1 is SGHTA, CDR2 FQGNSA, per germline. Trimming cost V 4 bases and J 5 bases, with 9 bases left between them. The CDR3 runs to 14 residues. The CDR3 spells CASSSQGNNSPLHF. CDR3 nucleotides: TGTGCCAGCAGCTCCCAGGGGAATAATTCACCCCTCCACTTT.

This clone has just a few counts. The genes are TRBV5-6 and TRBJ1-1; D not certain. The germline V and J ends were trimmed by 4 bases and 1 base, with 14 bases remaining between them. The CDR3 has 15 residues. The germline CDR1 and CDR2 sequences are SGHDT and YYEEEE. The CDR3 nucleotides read TGTGCCAGCAGCCGACTCGACACTTCGAACACTGAAGCTTTCTTT. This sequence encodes CASSRLDTSNTEAFF.

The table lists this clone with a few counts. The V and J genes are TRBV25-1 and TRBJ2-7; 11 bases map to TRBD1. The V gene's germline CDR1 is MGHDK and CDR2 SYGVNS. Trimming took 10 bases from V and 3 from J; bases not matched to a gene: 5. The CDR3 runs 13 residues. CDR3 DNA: TGTGCCACCGGGGGACAGGGGGTCTACGAGCAGTACTTC. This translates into CATGGQGVYEQYF.

The DNA of the CDR3 is TGTGCCAGCAGCTCCTGGAGAGCGGGGCTCGAGACCCAGTACTTC. Its protein product is CASSSWRAGLETQYF. The rearrangement links TRBV7-2 to TRBJ2-5; 7 bases align to TRBD2. V dropped 4 bases and J dropped 5; count of bases not matched to a gene: 10. The CDR3 length is 15 residues. Germline values: CDR1 SGHTA, CDR2 FQGNSA.

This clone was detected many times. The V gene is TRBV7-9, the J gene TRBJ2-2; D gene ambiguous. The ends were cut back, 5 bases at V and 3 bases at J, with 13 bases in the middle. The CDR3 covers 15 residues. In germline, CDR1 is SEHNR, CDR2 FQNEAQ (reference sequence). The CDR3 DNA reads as TGTGCCAGCAGCAAAGCCGGGCCCGACACCGGGGAGCTGTTTTTT. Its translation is CASSKAGPDTGELFF.

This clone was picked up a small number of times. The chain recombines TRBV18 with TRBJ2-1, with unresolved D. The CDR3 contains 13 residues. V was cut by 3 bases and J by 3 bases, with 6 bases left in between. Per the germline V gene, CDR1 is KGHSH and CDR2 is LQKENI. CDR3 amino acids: CASSPFRYNEQFF. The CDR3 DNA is TGTGCCAGCTCACCCTTTCGCTACAATGAGCAGTTCTTC.

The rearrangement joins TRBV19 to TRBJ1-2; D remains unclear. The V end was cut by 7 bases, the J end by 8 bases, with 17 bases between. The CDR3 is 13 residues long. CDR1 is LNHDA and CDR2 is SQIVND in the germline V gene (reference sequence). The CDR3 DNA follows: TGTGCCAGTAACCCCGGGCTAATCCACGGCTACACCTTC. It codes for CASNPGLIHGYTF.

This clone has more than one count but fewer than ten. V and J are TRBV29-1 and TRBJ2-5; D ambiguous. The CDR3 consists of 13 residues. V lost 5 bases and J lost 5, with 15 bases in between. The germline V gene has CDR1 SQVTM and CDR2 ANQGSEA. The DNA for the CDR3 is TGCAGCGTTCGGATCAGCGTTGGGGAGACCCAGTACTTC. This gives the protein CSVRISVGETQYF.

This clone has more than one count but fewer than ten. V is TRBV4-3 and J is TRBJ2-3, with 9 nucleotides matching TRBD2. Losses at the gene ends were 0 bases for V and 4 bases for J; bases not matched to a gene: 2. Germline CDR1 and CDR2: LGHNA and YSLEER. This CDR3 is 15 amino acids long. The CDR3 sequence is CASSQEGTSSDTQYF. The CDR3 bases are TGCGCCAGCAGCCAAGAAGGGACTAGCTCAGATACGCAGTATTTT.

The CDR3 DNA reads TGTGCCAGCAGCTTAGGGGCCGCAAACAATGAGCAGTTCTTC. Amino acid sequence: CASSLGAANNEQFF. The chain employs TRBV7-2 and TRBJ2-1; D remains unclear. The germline V gene encodes CDR1 SGHTA and CDR2 FQGNSA. This CDR3 is 14 amino acids long. V gave up 1 base and J gave up 5 bases, with 9 bases separating them.